The T cell receptor beta chain described here comes from a study of sequential checkpoint blockade in melanoma. Sample treatment: randomized to nivolumab then ipilimumab (arm A) or the reverse (arm B). The CDR3 loop spans 14 amino acids. Trimming took off 5 bases at V and 3 bases at J, with 14 bases between the two ends. Per germline, CDR1 SGHNT and CDR2 YENEEA. Assay: immunoSEQ multiplex PCR; the TCRdb copy retains only in-frame clones and omits some. The data show more than 1,500 clones, with around 19% seen just once and approximately 13% held by the top ten. The sample holds many counts of this clone.

The sequence was collected from a human donor with melanoma. The material sequenced was tumor tissue (inferred from file names), taken from a patient given nivolumab and ipilimumab in sequence. This rearrangement joins TRBV11-3 to TRBJ2-7; tentatively, D is TRBD1 or TRBD2 (5 bases each). The CDR3 spells CASSQLGVGYEQYF. CDR3 nucleotide sequence: TGTGCCAGCAGCCAGTTGGGGGTAGGCTACGAGCAGTACTTC.